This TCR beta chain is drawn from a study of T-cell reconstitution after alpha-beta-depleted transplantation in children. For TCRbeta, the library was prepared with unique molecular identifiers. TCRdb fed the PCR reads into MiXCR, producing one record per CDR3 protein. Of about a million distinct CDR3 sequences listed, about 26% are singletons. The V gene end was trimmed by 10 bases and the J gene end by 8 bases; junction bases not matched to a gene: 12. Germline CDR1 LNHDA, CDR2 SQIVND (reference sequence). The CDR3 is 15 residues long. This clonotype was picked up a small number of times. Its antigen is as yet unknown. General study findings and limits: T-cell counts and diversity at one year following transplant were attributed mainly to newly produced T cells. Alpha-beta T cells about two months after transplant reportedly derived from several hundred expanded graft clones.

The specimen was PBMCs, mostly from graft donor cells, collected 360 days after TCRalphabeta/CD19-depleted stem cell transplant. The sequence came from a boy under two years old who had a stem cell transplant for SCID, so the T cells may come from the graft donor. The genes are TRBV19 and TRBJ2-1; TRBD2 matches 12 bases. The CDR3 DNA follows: TGTGCCACGACTAAAGTGGCTAGCGGGGGGGATGAGCAGTTCTTC. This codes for CATTKVASGGDEQFF.